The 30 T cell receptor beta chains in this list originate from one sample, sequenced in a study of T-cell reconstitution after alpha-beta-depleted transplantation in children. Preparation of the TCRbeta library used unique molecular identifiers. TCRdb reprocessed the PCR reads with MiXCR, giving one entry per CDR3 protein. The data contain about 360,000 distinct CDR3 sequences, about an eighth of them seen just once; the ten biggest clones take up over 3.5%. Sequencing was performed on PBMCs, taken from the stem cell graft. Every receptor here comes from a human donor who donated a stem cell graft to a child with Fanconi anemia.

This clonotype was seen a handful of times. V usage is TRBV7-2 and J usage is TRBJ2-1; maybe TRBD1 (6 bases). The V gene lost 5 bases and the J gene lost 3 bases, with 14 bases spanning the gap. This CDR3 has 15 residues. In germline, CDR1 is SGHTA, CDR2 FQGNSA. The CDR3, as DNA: TGTGCCAGCAGCCCGTCACAGGGTATCTACAATGAGCAGTTCTTC. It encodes CASSPSQGIYNEQFF. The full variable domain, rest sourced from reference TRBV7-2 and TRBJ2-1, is GAGVSQSPSNKVTEKGKDVELRCDPISGHTALYWYRQSLGQGLEFLIYFQGNSAPDKSGLPSDRFSAERTGGSVSTLTIQRTQQEDSAVYLCASSPSQGIYNEQFFGPGTRLTVL.

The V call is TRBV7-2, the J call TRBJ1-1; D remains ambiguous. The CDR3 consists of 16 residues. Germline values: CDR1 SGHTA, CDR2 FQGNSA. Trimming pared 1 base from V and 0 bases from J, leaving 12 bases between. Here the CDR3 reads CASSLEVRSMNTEAFF. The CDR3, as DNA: TGTGCCAGCAGCTTAGAGGTACGGAGCATGAACACTGAAGCTTTCTTT.

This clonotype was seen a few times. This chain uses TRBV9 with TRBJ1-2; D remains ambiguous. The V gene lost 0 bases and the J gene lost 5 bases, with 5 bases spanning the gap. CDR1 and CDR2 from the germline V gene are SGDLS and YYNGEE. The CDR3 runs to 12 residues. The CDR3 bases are TGTGCCAGCAGCGTAGAAGGTTATGGCTACACCTTC. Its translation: CASSVEGYGYTF.

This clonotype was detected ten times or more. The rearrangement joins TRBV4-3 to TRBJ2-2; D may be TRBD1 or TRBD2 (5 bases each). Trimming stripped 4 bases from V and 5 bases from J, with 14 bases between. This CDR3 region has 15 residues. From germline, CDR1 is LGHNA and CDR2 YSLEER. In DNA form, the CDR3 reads TGCGCCAGCAGCCTGGGCAGGGACGGAACCGGGGAGCTGTTTTTT. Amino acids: CASSLGRDGTGELFF.

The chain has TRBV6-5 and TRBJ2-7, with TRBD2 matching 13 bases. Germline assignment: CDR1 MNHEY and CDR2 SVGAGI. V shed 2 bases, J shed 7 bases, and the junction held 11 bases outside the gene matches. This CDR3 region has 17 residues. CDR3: CASSYSLTSGGPREQYF. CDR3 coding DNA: TGTGCCAGCAGTTACAGTCTGACTAGCGGGGGGCCGCGGGAGCAGTACTTC.

For the CDR3, the DNA is TGTGCCAGCAGCGAGGGGGGATGGGGCTCCTACAATGAGCAGTTCTTC. Its translation is CASSEGGWGSYNEQFF. This sequence joins TRBV6-1 and TRBJ2-1; either TRBD1 or TRBD2 may fit D (6 bases each). Germline-derived CDR1 and CDR2 are MNHNS and SASEGT. The CDR3 extends over 16 amino acids. V was trimmed by 6 bases and J by 0 bases, leaving 15 bases between them.

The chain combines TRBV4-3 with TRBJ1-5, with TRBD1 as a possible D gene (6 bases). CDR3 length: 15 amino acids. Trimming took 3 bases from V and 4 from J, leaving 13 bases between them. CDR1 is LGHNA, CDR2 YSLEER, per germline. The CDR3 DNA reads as TGCGCCAGCAGCCAGGCCCTAGGGGGGAATCAGCCCCAGCATTTT. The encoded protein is CASSQALGGNQPQHF.

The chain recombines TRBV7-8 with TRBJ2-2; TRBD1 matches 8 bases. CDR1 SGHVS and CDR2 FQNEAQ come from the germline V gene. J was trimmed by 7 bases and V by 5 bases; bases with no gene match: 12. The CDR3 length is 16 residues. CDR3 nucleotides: TGTGCCAGCAGCCAAATCAGGGGGCCAAGGGACGGGGAGCTGTTTTTT. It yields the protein CASSQIRGPRDGELFF.

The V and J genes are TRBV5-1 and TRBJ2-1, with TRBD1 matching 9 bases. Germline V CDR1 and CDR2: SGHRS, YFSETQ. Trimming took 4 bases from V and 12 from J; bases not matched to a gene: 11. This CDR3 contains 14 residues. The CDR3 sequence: CASSPDRGGGGQFF. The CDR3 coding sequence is TGCGCCAGCAGCCCGGACAGGGGAGGTGGGGGGCAGTTCTTC.

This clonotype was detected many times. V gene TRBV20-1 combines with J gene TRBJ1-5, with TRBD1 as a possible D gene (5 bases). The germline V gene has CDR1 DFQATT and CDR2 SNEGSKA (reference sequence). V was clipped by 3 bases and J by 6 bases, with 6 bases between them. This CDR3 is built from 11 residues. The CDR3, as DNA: TGCAGTGCTAGTACAGGTCAGCCCCAGCATTTT. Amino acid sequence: CSASTGQPQHF.

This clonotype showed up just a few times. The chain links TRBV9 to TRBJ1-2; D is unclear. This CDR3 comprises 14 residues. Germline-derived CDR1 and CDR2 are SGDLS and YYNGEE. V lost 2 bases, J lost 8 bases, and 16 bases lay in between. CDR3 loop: CASSVGERTSGYTF. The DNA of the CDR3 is TGTGCCAGCAGCGTTGGGGAGCGTACCAGCGGCTACACCTTC.

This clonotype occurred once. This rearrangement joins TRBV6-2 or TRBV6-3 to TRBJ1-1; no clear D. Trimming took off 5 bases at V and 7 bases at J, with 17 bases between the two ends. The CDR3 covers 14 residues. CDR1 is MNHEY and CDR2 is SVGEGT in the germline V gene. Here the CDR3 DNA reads TGTGCCAGCAGTGTTGGGGTTTCTGCAGGTGAAGCTTTCTTT. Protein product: CASSVGVSAGEAFF.

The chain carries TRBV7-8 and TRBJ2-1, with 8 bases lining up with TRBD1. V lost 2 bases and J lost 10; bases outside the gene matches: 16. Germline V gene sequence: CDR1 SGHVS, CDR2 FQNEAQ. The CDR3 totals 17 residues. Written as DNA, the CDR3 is TGTGCCAGCAGCTTATTTTCGGGACAGGTAAAGGTTCAGGAGCAGTTCTTC. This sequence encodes CASSLFSGQVKVQEQFF.

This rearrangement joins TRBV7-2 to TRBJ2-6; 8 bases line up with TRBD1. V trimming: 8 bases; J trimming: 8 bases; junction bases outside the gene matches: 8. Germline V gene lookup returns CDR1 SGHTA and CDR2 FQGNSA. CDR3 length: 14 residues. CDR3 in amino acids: CASANRGYSNVLTF. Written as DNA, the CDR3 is TGTGCCAGCGCTAACAGGGGGTATTCCAACGTCCTGACTTTC.

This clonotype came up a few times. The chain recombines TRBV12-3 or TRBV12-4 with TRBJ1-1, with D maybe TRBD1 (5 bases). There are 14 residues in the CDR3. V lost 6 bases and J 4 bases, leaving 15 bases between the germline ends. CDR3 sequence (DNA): TGTGCCAGCAGCCCGGACATGATCTCCACTGAAGCTTTCTTT. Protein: CASSPDMISTEAFF.

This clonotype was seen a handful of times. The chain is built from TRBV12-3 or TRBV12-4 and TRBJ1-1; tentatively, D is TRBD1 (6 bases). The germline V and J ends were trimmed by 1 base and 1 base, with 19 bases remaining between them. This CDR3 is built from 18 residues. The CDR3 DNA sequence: TGTGCCAGCAGTTTAGGAGTAGTCAGGGGCGGATCGAACACTGAAGCTTTCTTT. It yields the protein CASSLGVVRGGSNTEAFF.

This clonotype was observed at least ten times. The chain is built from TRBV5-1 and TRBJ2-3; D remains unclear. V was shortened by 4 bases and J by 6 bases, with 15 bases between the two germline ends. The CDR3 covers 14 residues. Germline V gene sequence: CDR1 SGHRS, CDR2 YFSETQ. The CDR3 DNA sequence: TGCGCCAGCAGCCTAGGCCAGTCATACGATACGCAGTATTTT. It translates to CASSLGQSYDTQYF. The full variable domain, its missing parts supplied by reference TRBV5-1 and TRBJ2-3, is KAGVTQTPRYLIKTRGQQVTLSCSPISGHRSVSWYQQTPGQGLQFLFEYFSETQRNKGNFPGRFSGRQFSNSRSEMNVSTLELGDSALYLCASSLGQSYDTQYFGPGTRLTVL.

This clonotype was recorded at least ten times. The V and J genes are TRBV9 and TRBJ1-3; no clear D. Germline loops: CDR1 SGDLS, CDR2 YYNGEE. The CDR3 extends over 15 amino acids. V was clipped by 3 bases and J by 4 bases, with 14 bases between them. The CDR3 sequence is CASSAGTLGGNTIYF. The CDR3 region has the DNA TGTGCCAGCAGCGCAGGAACTCTGGGAGGAAACACCATATATTTT.

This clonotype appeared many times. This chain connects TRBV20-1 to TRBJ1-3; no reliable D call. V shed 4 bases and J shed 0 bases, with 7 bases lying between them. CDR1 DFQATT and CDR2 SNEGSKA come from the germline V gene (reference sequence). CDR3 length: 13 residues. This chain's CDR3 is CSATLNSGNTIYF. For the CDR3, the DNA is TGCAGTGCTACTCTCAACTCTGGAAACACCATATATTTT.

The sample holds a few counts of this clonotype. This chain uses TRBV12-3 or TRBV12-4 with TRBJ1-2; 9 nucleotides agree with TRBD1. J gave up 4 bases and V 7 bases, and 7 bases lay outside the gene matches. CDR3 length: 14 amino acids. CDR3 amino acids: CASTRTGEGYGYTF. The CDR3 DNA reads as TGTGCCAGCACCCGGACAGGGGAAGGCTATGGCTACACCTTC.

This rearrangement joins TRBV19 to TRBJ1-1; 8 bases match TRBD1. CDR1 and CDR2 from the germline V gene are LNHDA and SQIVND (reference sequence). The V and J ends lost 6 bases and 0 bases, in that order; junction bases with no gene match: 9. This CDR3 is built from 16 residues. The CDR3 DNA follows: TGTGCCAGTAGATCCGGGACAGGCTCCATGAACACTGAAGCTTTCTTT. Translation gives CASRSGTGSMNTEAFF.

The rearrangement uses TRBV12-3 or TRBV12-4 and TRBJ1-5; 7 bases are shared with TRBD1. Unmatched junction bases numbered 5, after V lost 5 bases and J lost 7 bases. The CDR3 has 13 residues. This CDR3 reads CASSGQAQQPQHF. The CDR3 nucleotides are TGTGCCAGCAGTGGACAGGCCCAACAGCCCCAGCATTTT.

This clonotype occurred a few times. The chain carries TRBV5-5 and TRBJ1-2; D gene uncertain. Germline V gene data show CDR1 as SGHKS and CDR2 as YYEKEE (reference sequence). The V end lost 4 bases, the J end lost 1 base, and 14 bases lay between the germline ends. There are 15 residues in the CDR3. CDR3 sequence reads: CASSPGSAVNYGYTF. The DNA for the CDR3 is TGTGCCAGCAGCCCCGGATCGGCAGTTAACTATGGCTACACCTTC.

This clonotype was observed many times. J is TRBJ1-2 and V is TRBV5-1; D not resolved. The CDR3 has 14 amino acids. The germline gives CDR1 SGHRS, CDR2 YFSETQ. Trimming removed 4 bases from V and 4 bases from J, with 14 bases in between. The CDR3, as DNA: TGCGCCAGCAGCCCGGAACATTTTTCCTATGGCTACACCTTC. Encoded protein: CASSPEHFSYGYTF. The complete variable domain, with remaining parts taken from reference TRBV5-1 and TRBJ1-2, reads KAGVTQTPRYLIKTRGQQVTLSCSPISGHRSVSWYQQTPGQGLQFLFEYFSETQRNKGNFPGRFSGRQFSNSRSEMNVSTLELGDSALYLCASSPEHFSYGYTFGSGTRLTVV.

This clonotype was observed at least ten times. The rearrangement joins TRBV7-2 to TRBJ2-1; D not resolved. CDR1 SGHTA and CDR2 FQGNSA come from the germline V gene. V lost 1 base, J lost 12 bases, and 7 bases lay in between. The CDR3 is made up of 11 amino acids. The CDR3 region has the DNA TGTGCCAGCAGCTTAGATCCTGGGCAGTTCTTC. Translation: CASSLDPGQFF.

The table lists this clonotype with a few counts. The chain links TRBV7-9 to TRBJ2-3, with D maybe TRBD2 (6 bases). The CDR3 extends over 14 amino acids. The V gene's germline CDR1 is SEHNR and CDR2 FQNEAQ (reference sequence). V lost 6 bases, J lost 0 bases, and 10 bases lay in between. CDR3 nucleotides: TGTGCCAGCAGGCGGGACCTCAGCACAGATACGCAGTATTTT. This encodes CASRRDLSTDTQYF. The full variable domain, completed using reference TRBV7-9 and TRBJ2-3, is DTGVSQNPRHKITKRGQNVTFRCDPISEHNRLYWYRQTLGQGPEFLTYFQNEAQLEKSRLLSDRFSAERPKGSFSTLEIQRTEQGDSAMYLCASRRDLSTDTQYFGPGTRLTVL.

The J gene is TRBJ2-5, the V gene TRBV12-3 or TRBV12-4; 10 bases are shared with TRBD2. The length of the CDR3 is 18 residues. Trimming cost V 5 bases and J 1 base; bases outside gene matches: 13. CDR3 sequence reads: CASSKSTPGLAFQETQYF. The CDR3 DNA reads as TGTGCCAGCAGTAAATCCACGCCGGGACTAGCGTTCCAAGAGACCCAGTACTTC.

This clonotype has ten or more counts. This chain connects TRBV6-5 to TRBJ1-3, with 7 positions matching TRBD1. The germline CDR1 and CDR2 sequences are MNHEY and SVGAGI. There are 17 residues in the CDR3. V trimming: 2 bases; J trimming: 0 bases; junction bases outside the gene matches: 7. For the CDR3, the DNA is TGTGCCAGCAGTTACAGTGCAGGGGGACACTCTGGAAACACCATATATTTT. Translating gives CASSYSAGGHSGNTIYF.

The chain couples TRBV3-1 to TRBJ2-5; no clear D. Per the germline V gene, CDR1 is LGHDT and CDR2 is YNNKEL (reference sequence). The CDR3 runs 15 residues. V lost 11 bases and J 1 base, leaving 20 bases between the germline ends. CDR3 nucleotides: TGTGCCTCCTGCCAAGTTTTGGTTAGCCAAGAGACCCAGTACTTC. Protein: CASCQVLVSQETQYF.

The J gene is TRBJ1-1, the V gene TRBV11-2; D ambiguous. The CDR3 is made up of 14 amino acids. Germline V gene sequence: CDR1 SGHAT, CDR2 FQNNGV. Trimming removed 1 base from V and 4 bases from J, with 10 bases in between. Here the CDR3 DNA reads TGTGCCAGCAGCTTAGTACCGGGTGGCACTGAAGCTTTCTTT. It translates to CASSLVPGGTEAFF. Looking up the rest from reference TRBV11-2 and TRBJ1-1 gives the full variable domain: EAGVAQSPRYKIIEKRQSVAFWCNPISGHATLYWYQQILGQGPKLLIQFQNNGVVDDSQLPKDRFSAERLKGVDSTLKIQPAKLEDSAVYLCASSLVPGGTEAFFGQGTRLTVV.